The clone carrying this T cell receptor (beta chain) was seen more than once but under ten times. The antigen is not known. This CDR3 has 16 residues. Looked up from germline, CDR1 is MGHRA and CDR2 is YSYEKL. The junction had 8 bases not matched to a gene; V was cut back by 4 bases and J by 2 bases. Primers for the PCR totalled 60 Vbeta and 13 Jbeta. Method: immunoSEQ multiplex PCR; TCRdb's copy keeps in-frame clones and lacks some. The table shows more than 140,000 clones, with more than 70% occurring only once. The data originate from a study of cytomegalovirus exposure and HLA in healthy donors. Points from the study as a whole: In a later analysis, 17,000 or so TCR beta sequences were associated with HLA alleles at 0.05 false discovery rate.

This sequence originates from a man in his forties or fifties in good health and CMV-seronegative. The chain employs TRBV4-1 and TRBJ1-5; TRBD1 agrees at 7 bases. What was sequenced was PBMCs. The CDR3 loop is CASSPLTGFGNQPQHF. The CDR3 DNA follows: TGCGCCAGCAGCCCCCTGACAGGGTTTGGCAATCAGCCCCAGCATTTT.